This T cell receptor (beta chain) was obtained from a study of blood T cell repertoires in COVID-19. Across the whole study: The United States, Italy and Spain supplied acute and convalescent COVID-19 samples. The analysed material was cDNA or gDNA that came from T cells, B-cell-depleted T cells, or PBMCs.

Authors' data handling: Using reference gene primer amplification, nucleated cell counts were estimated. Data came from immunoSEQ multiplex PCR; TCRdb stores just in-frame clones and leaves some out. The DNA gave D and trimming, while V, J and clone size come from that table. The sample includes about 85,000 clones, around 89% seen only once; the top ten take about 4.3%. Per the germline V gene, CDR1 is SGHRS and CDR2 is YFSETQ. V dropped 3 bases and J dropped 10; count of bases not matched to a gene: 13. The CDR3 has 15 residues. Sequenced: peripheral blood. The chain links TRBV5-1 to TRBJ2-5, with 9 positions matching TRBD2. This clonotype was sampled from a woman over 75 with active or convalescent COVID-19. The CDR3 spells CASSSLAGPSGDQYF. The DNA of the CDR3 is TGCGCCAGCAGCTCCCTAGCGGGGCCCTCCGGGGACCAGTACTTC.